This T cell receptor (beta chain) is drawn from a study of shared clonotypes between healthy human individuals. Study context: Each donor's CD8 memory used one plate, CD8 naive two, each CD4 subset three.

As concerns this clone: Antigen unknown.

Germline values: CDR1 ENHRY, CDR2 SYGVKD. This CDR3 is built from 15 residues. Trimming shortened V by 0 bases and J by 7 bases, and 16 bases separated the two germline ends. All participating donors were Caucasian adults from Nashville, Tennessee. CD8 memory merged CD45RO+ with CCR7-negative CD45RA+ TemRA cells. Findings of the study overall: Naive subsets typically showed greater estimated richness than memory subsets.

TCRdb's table, derived via immunoSEQ multiplex PCR, lists solely in-frame clones and lacks some. Of roughly 720,000 clones in the sample, around 91% are singletons; the top ten hold 34%. V usage is TRBV10-3 and J usage is TRBJ2-7; a weak D match, TRBD2 (5 bases). This clonotype was obtained from a man between 18 and 35 years old in good health. Some clones in this sample may be carry-over from other donors' samples. Material for sequencing was memory CD8+ T cells from PBMCs. The sample's subset: CD45RO+ cells pooled with CCR7-negative TemRA cells. In DNA, the CDR3 is TGTGCCATCAGTGAGTCGAAGTCTAGTTCGGGGGAGCAGTACTTC. It is translated as CAISESKSSSGEQYF.